The rows below give T cell receptor beta chains drawn from one sample of a study of T-cell reconstitution after alpha-beta-depleted transplantation in children. Via MiXCR, TCRdb re-called the PCR reads, giving one row per CDR3 protein. This table holds hundreds of thousands of distinct CDR3 sequences, about a sixth found once. Source: PBMCs, mostly from graft donor cells, taken 360 days after TCRalphabeta/CD19-depleted stem cell transplant. Source of these receptors: a male patient aged 2-15 years who had a stem cell transplant for acute lymphoblastic leukemia, so the T cells may come from the graft donor. CDR3s include the opening cysteine and the closing phenylalanine or tryptophan. D genes are given only for firm matches. Some rows have no size entry. The others give once, few or many, or a class for an expanded clone.

TRBV10-3	TRBJ2-7	TRBD1	.	TGTGCCATCAGTAACAGGGGGCCATTCCCCTACGAGCAGTACTTC	CAISNRGPFPYEQYF
TRBV5-6	TRBJ2-3	.	.	TGTGCCTCGGGCCGGGGGCCGGGTACGCAGTATTTT	CASGRGPGTQYF
TRBV7-2	TRBJ2-7	.	.	TGTGCCAGCAGCTTAGATCCAGTCCCCTACGAGCAGTACTTC	CASSLDPVPYEQYF
TRBV6-5	TRBJ2-7	.	many	TGTGCCAGCAGTTTGGGTGGGCTAGGCTCCTACGAGCAGTACTTC	CASSLGGLGSYEQYF
TRBV5-1	TRBJ2-7	TRBD1	.	TGCGCCAGCAGCTTGGAATGGGGACAGGCCCCCTACGAGCAGTACTTC	CASSLEWGQAPYEQYF
TRBV20-1	TRBJ2-1	.	.	TGCAGTGCTCCTTCATGGCCATACAATGAGCAGTTCTTC	CSAPSWPYNEQFF
TRBV3-1	TRBJ2-7	TRBD2	.	TGTGCCAGCAGAGGGACTAGCGGGGGATCCTACGAGCAGTACTTC	CASRGTSGGSYEQYF
TRBV29-1	TRBJ2-1	.	.	TGCAGCGTTAGCGGAGGATTGGGGGGTGAGCAGTTCTTC	CSVSGGLGGEQFF
TRBV11-2	TRBJ2-7	.	.	TGTGCCAGCAGCTTAGGGATCCCCTACGAGCAGTACTTC	CASSLGIPYEQYF
TRBV6-1	TRBJ1-2	.	.	TGTGCCAGCAGTGGTGTCAGGGAATACTCGAATGGCTACACCTTC	CASSGVREYSNGYTF
TRBV23-1	TRBJ2-7	TRBD1	.	TGCGCCAGCAGTCAACGGCTTCAGGGGGCGCGGGAGCAGTACTTC	CASSQRLQGAREQYF
TRBV28	TRBJ2-2	TRBD2	few	TGTGCCAGCAGTGGGGCGGGACTAGGCACCGGGGAGCTGTTTTTT	CASSGAGLGTGELFF
TRBV27	TRBJ1-2	.	few	TGTGCCAGCAGATTTATCGGGGTAGGGCAAACAGAGGGCTACACCTTC	CASRFIGVGQTEGYTF
TRBV5-1	TRBJ2-6	.	.	TGCGCCAGCAGCTTGCTCAAATGGGACTCCTCACTCACAACCTCTGGGGCCAACGTCCTGACTTTC	CASSLLKWDSSLTTSGANVLTF
TRBV29-1	TRBJ2-2	.	many	TGCAGCGTTCAGACTAGTAACACCGGGGAGCTGTTTTTT	CSVQTSNTGELFF
TRBV12-3/TRBV12-4	TRBJ1-1	.	few	TGTGCCAGCAGTTTAGCTGGGGTCTGGTACACTGAAGCTTTCTTT	CASSLAGVWYTEAFF
TRBV12-3/TRBV12-4	TRBJ1-5	.	.	TGTGCCAGCAGTTTAGGTCAGGGAAAAGTCCAGCCCCAGCATTTT	CASSLGQGKVQPQHF
TRBV28	TRBJ2-7	TRBD1	.	TGTGCCAGCAGTTTAAGAGGGACAGCGATTTACGAGCAGTACTTC	CASSLRGTAIYEQYF
TRBV5-1	TRBJ2-1	TRBD1	many	TGCGCCAGCAGCTTTGGACAGGGGGGCGAAAATGAGCAGTTCTTC	CASSFGQGGENEQFF
TRBV5-5	TRBJ2-7	.	.	TGTGCCAGCAGCTTGGGATTAGCTGAGCAGTACTTC	CASSLGLAEQYF
TRBV20-1	TRBJ1-5	TRBD1	.	TGCAGTGCTGAACAGGGGGAAAGCAATCAGCCCCAGCATTTT	CSAEQGESNQPQHF
TRBV3-1	TRBJ2-3	.	.	TGTGCCAGCAGTCATCGGACCGGCACAGATACGCAGTATTTT	CASSHRTGTDTQYF
TRBV5-1	TRBJ2-1	.	.	TGCGCCAGCAGCTGGCAGGGCCCATCCTACAATGAGCAGTTCTTC	CASSWQGPSYNEQFF
TRBV12-3/TRBV12-4	TRBJ2-7	.	.	TGTGCCAGCACCCGGGCGTCGAATTCCTACGAGCAGTACTTC	CASTRASNSYEQYF
TRBV12-3/TRBV12-4	TRBJ2-3	TRBD2	.	TGTGCCAGCAGTTTCCCGACTAGCCTTACAGATACGCAGTATTTT	CASSFPTSLTDTQYF
TRBV27	TRBJ2-2	.	.	TGTGCCAGCAGTTTACTAGGAGCGAACACCGGGGAGCTGTTTTTT	CASSLLGANTGELFF